These T cell receptor beta chains were read from a single sample in a study of blood T cell repertoires in COVID-19. Profiled with immunoSEQ multiplex PCR; TCRdb holds only in-frame clones, not every one. The table includes about 130,000 clones, roughly 87% detected once. The sequenced sample was peripheral blood. All receptors derive from an elderly man with active or convalescent COVID-19. Each CDR3 is given with its conserved first and last residue. Each record gives: J gene, V gene, CDR3 protein.

TRBJ1-2	TRBV27	CASPSGDTF
TRBJ2-7	TRBV19	CASSPLKRVGDEQYF
TRBJ1-1	TRBV6-6	CASSSGSYAEAFF
TRBJ2-5	TRBV7-3	CASSLAGVSETQYF
TRBJ1-2	TRBV11-2	CASSFNREGDYGYTF
TRBJ2-5	TRBV11-2	CASSYSREETQYF
TRBJ1-1	TRBV29-1	CSVGRGLNTEAFF
TRBJ1-2	TRBV7-3	CASSLRDTGVYGYTF
TRBJ2-3	TRBV11-2	CASSLGEGSTDTQYF
TRBJ1-2	TRBV11-2	CASSLGRSNYGYTF
TRBJ2-5	TRBV7-8	CASSMRETQYF
TRBJ1-4	TRBV7-2	CASRQTLDGEKLFF
TRBJ1-2	TRBV2	CASSDQGNYGYTF
TRBJ2-7	TRBV15	CATSREQGSYEQYF
TRBJ1-2	TRBV6-5	CASNSRDRGPYGYTF
TRBJ2-5	TRBV5-1	CASSASGRGETQYF
TRBJ2-3	TRBV7-9	CASSLGGASRERTDTQYF
TRBJ2-5	TRBV2	CASSLQGIQETQYF
TRBJ2-7	TRBV19	CASKDRGRYEQYF
TRBJ1-1	TRBV5-6	CASSFLAEAVAAFF
TRBJ1-5	TRBV2	CASLSGLFNQPQHF
TRBJ1-4	TRBV15	CATSRDRAGANEKLFF
TRBJ1-3	TRBV18	CASSPTRDTSGNTIYF
TRBJ1-2	TRBV10-3	CAIRGGQFTYGYTF
TRBJ2-2	TRBV7-6	CASSLRGQDTGELFF
TRBJ2-2	TRBV5-4	CASSLAGQGTGELFF
TRBJ1-2	TRBV3-1/TRBV3-2	CASSQGYTRYYGYTF
TRBJ2-1	TRBV5-6	CASSPGGGRTTNEQFF
TRBJ2-7	TRBV12-3/TRBV12-4	CASRYGGGTEQYF
TRBJ2-7	TRBV27	CASGRGQGWYEQYF
TRBJ2-5	TRBV10-3	CAISDPLGGRETQYF
TRBJ2-3	TRBV21-1	CASSKEEALGGAPGNTQYF
TRBJ2-3	TRBV6-2/TRBV6-3	CASSYLGQSTDTQYF
TRBJ2-7	TRBV24-1	CATSDFGQGGYEQYF
TRBJ1-1	TRBV12-3/TRBV12-4	CASSTERGTEAFF
TRBJ2-7	TRBV5-1	CASYPPGGVPEQYF
TRBJ2-3	TRBV11-3	CASSPGLDTDTQYF
TRBJ1-5	TRBV19	CASSIDRAFNQPQHF
TRBJ2-1	TRBV19	CASSIDLDVNEQFF
TRBJ1-4	TRBV15	CATSIGGNREKLFF
TRBJ1-1	TRBV12-3/TRBV12-4	CATIWGGNTEAFF
TRBJ2-1	TRBV9	CASSVEGGSYNEQFF
TRBJ1-3	TRBV18	CASSPSGTGSGNTIYF
TRBJ1-1	TRBV6-2/TRBV6-3	CASSSGTQNTEAFF
TRBJ2-5	TRBV15	CATSRGLAGQETQYF
TRBJ1-2	TRBV5-1	CASSLDGQGNYGYTF
TRBJ1-4	TRBV29-1	CSVERAGNEKLFF
TRBJ2-3	TRBV24-1	CATSDGTSVTDTQYF